These T cell receptor beta chains were read from a single sample in a study of blood T cell repertoires in COVID-19. Profiling relied on immunoSEQ multiplex PCR, and the TCRdb table lists in-frame clones only, not all of them. The sample carries fewer than 100,000 clones, 75% to 95% recorded once. Material: peripheral blood. The receptors stem from an elderly woman with acute or convalescent COVID-19. CDR3s include the opening cysteine and the closing phenylalanine or tryptophan. Each record gives: J gene, clone size, V gene, CDR3 protein. Some rows have no size entry. The others give once, few or many, or a class for an expanded clone.

>TRBJ1-4|.|TRBV9
CASSPSGGNEKLFF
>TRBJ1-2|.|TRBV25-1
CASSGTGNYGYTF
>TRBJ2-2|.|TRBV4-2
CASSQWTWGNAVGKNTGELFF
>TRBJ1-2|.|TRBV7-8
CASSLEFRQYGYTF
>TRBJ2-1|few|TRBV7-8
CASSPNRGLAFDEQFF
>TRBJ1-4|.|TRBV6-6
CASRRPGGGEKLFF
>TRBJ1-2|.|TRBV2
CASSEARSGPSYGYTF
>TRBJ1-1|.|TRBV4-3
CASSQVWGNVDTEAFF
>TRBJ1-2|.|TRBV7-8
CASSLVSGGYGYTF
>TRBJ1-2|.|TRBV2
CASNRDGYGYTF
>TRBJ1-3|.|TRBV10-3
CAISEPGHSGNIIYF
>TRBJ1-2|.|TRBV2
CASRGGGGYTF
>TRBJ1-2|.|TRBV29-1
CSVADRLNNYGYTF
>TRBJ2-7|.|TRBV4-2
CASSQVTSGGQGEQYF
>TRBJ1-2|.|TRBV6-6
CASSPSGVGYTF
>TRBJ1-1|.|TRBV6-2/TRBV6-3
CASSYGGEGTEAFF
>TRBJ1-1|.|TRBV5-1
CASSPDSKQTEAFF
>TRBJ2-2|.|TRBV5-1
CASSSGQRTGELFF
>TRBJ2-3|.|TRBV18
CASSPPVGDTQYF
>TRBJ1-1|.|TRBV4-1
CASSLQSPLNTEAFF
>TRBJ1-2|.|TRBV7-9
CASSLGLGADYGYTF
>TRBJ2-7|.|TRBV6-1
CASSEVAGPHSYEQYF
>TRBJ1-6|.|TRBV3-1/TRBV3-2
CASSAGQPYNSPLHF
>TRBJ2-7|.|TRBV7-9
CASSNGQGSSSYEQYF
>TRBJ2-1|.|TRBV29-1
CSVDGYYNEQFF
>TRBJ2-4|.|TRBV2
CASSEMDSPAKNIQYF
>TRBJ2-7|.|TRBV2
CASSASYEQYF
>TRBJ1-1|.|TRBV6-4
CASSEQGGTEAFF
>TRBJ1-5|.|TRBV4-1
CASSQDGTGVGNQPQHF
>TRBJ2-4|.|TRBV5-1
CASSLRERGGRVSKNIQYF
>TRBJ2-7|.|TRBV6-5
CASSPGQGSYEQYF
>TRBJ1-4|few|TRBV5-1
CASSLGDREDEKLFF
>TRBJ2-3|.|TRBV5-1
CASSQNPGTGGRADTQYF
>TRBJ2-4|.|TRBV20-1
CSASPGQGPNIQYF
>TRBJ1-1|.|TRBV30
CAWIAPRGLSGAFF
>TRBJ1-1|.|TRBV6-5
CASSPVQGTEAFF
>TRBJ1-6|.|TRBV27
CASSLFAGGRGDNSPLHF
>TRBJ1-1|.|TRBV19
CASSTSQGVNTEAFF
>TRBJ1-1|.|TRBV4-1
CASSQVRARDEAFF
>TRBJ1-2|.|TRBV7-3
CASSSGGDYGYTF
>TRBJ1-2|few|TRBV6-1
CASSDTRGGGYTF
>TRBJ1-1|once|TRBV9
CASSVDQGPRTEAFF
>TRBJ1-6|.|TRBV6-2/TRBV6-3
CASSSGMGGSPLHF
>TRBJ2-1|.|TRBV9
CASSVGNTGGEQFF
>TRBJ1-3|few|TRBV5-1
CASSTGHSGNTIYF
>TRBJ2-1|.|TRBV18
CASSVQKQFF
>TRBJ2-5|.|TRBV6-5
CASKGSGETQYF
>TRBJ1-3|.|TRBV5-1
CASSPTGASGNTIYF
>TRBJ1-3|.|TRBV28
CASSIPGLAGNTIYF
>TRBJ1-6|.|TRBV6-5
CASTGTYYSPLHF
>TRBJ1-5|.|TRBV6-6
CASRPTGTSNQPQHF
>TRBJ2-7|.|TRBV28
CASSPIWGQGGYEQYF
>TRBJ2-3|.|TRBV7-3
CASSLTGGALTDTQYF
>TRBJ2-7|.|TRBV2
CASTQGYEQYF
>TRBJ2-7|.|TRBV10-1
CAIPDCSGRYEQYF
>TRBJ1-3|.|TRBV7-8
CASSLGTVGNTIYF
>TRBJ2-1|.|TRBV10-3
CAISEKAGGPGDEQFF
>TRBJ1-2|.|TRBV6-6
CASSLGTGGSPNYGYTF
>TRBJ2-2|.|TRBV27
CASSPRTGRGTGELFF